This T cell receptor beta chain was sequenced in a study of T cell responses to AZD1222 COVID-19 vaccine. TCRdb's table, derived via immunoSEQ multiplex PCR, lists solely in-frame clones and lacks some. This sample has about 130,000 clones, with about 93% found just once. Points on this clone: The target antigen is unknown.

Germline values: CDR1 MNHEY, CDR2 SMNVEV (reference sequence). V dropped 3 bases and J dropped 1 base, with 13 bases sitting between them. The CDR3 length is 16 residues. Overall study results and limits: White British donors predominated, females outnumbered males, and clonal diversity was possibly underestimated. Among those given AZD1222, only six were seropositive at baseline.

The TCR originated in an adult in good health. Here the sequenced sample was peripheral blood, taken on day 0 of AZD1222 vaccination. This chain connects TRBV27 to TRBJ1-5; D is ambiguous. The CDR3 protein is CASSFLGSGSNQPQHF. For the CDR3, the DNA is TGTGCCAGCAGTTTTCTGGGAAGTGGAAGCAATCAGCCCCAGCATTTT.